This T cell receptor beta chain was recorded in a study of beta chain features in type 1 diabetes (dated by TCRdb to 2016 to 2019). Regarding the research as a whole: Mean age, gender distribution, total cell number and subset yield were not different between patients and healthy donors. The study compared the TCRB repertoires of sorted circulating CD4+ T cell subsets in recently diagnosed type 1 diabetes patients with those in matched healthy donors. Naive and central memory subsets were obtained from all 30 or so donors, but regulatory and stem cell-like memory subsets were isolated from only 8 patients and roughly eight healthy donors. A total of 107,917,701 sorted cells were examined across all samples, and a strong correlation was observed between cell number per subset and RNA yield. General findings and caveats noted by the study authors: Because small numbers of individuals were included in the HLA sub-analyses, any influence of HLA type on TCRB rearrangement was left unresolved. Type 1 diabetes patients showed a moderate but significant shortening of TCRB CDR3 length in all four CD4+ subsets. At VDJ recombination sites, patients with type 1 diabetes made fewer insertions and deleted more nucleotides, a pattern implying thymic rearrangement abnormalities. Because cDNA rather than genomic DNA was sequenced, highly expressing activated cells could have been over-represented, although no difference in activation and CD3 levels was found between groups. Shorter templates might be favored by PCR, yet because patient and control samples were amplified and corrected together, any such skew would affect both groups equally. The naive, central memory and regulatory TCRB repertoires appeared to resemble one another more closely among patients than among healthy donors.

About this clone itself: What this receptor recognizes is not known. Qualities for individual bases were not recorded, and no much larger clone is one base off.

Each donor gave one peripheral blood draw, approximately 120 mL on average, collected into heparinised tubes. Using a panel that included CD45RO, CCR7, CD25, CD127, CD95 and CD27, naive, central memory, regulatory and stem cell-like memory CD4+ T cells were sorted on a BD FACSAria II. A purity above 95% was achieved for all sorted populations. Right away, PBMCs were isolated by Lymphoprep density gradient centrifugation and were stained directly, with no culture step. Samples were stained and sorted in pairs, with one healthy donor and one patient per experiment, so that batch effects were minimized. The High Capacity cDNA Reverse Transcription Kit was used to reverse transcribe all of the isolated RNA, meaning that expressed TCRB transcripts were what got sequenced. Naive, central memory and regulatory T cell samples underwent deep immunoSEQ sequencing, averaging about 3.57 million total reads per sample. Sorted cells were lysed in RLT buffer and RNA was extracted with DNase-treated RNeasy Micro or Mini kits, depending on cell number. To prevent cross-contamination, each cell subset was processed individually, whereas patient and healthy donor samples were processed jointly. The immunoSEQ multiplex PCR was used to amplify TCRB sequences from cDNA, generating 87-bp fragments that spanned the CDR3 region. Sequencing of the amplicons was performed on the Illumina HiSeq platform. Regarding the original processing steps: PCR bias was computationally corrected using synthetic template baselines, reads within Hamming distance 2 were collapsed, and singletons that could not be merged were discarded. By aligning reads against IMGT, V, D and J genes, CDR3 length, and insertions or deletions at six rearrangement sites were assigned. Within each subset, clonotype counts were normalized to sorted cell number, and only after that were true diversity and Gini coefficients computed with the tcR R package. The overlap coefficient, calculated on TCRB nucleotide sequences, was used to quantify repertoire sharing. TCRdb stores this immuneACCESS table with in-frame sequences only. Part of the clones is absent; in the studies checked, under half of the shortfall reflects unresolved V genes, and no reason is known for the rest. The V and J calls and clone size were taken over from that table, and D and trimming were inferred from the DNA. The sample yields more than 150,000 clones; around an eighth were counted once. 0.6% to 0.8% of the sample is in the top ten clones.

This TCR came from a woman aged 18-30 years in good health. The sequencing input was central memory CD4+ T cells from blood.

CDR3 sequence: CARSRYQGDEQFF. The DNA reads TGTGCCAGAAGCAGGTATCAGGGGGACGAGCAGTTCTTC. The chain is encoded by TRBV6-6 joined to TRBJ2-1; 7 bases in the junction line up with TRBD1. Here V drops 9 bases and J drops 10 bases, and the junction holds 12 bases not matched to any gene. Including the terminal cysteine and phenylalanine, the CDR3 comprises 13 residues. Solely the CDR3 DNA is kept, with 39 bases framed from the first base. The germline V gene (reference sequence) gives CDR1 as MNHNY and CDR2 as SVGAGI.